This T cell receptor beta chain originates from a study of blood T cell repertoires in COVID-19. The CDR3 has 13 residues. Germline V gene sequence: CDR1 SGHRS, CDR2 YFSETQ. V was pared by 4 bases and J by 1 base, with 8 bases between. This clone was counted only a few times. The authors' processing: Amplification from reference gene primers served as the basis for estimated nucleated cell counts. Profiled with immunoSEQ multiplex PCR; TCRdb holds only in-frame clones, not every one. Clone size and V and J calls were adopted from that table, with D and trimming inferred from the DNA. The sample contains approximately 190,000 clones, roughly four fifths of which appear only once.

The specimen was peripheral blood. This TCR was sampled from a woman aged 35 to 49 with acute or convalescent COVID-19. The genes are TRBV5-1 and TRBJ1-1; D gene uncertain. The CDR3 reads CASSEQQNTEAFF. In nucleotides, the CDR3 is TGCGCCAGCAGCGAACAGCAGAACACTGAAGCTTTCTTT.